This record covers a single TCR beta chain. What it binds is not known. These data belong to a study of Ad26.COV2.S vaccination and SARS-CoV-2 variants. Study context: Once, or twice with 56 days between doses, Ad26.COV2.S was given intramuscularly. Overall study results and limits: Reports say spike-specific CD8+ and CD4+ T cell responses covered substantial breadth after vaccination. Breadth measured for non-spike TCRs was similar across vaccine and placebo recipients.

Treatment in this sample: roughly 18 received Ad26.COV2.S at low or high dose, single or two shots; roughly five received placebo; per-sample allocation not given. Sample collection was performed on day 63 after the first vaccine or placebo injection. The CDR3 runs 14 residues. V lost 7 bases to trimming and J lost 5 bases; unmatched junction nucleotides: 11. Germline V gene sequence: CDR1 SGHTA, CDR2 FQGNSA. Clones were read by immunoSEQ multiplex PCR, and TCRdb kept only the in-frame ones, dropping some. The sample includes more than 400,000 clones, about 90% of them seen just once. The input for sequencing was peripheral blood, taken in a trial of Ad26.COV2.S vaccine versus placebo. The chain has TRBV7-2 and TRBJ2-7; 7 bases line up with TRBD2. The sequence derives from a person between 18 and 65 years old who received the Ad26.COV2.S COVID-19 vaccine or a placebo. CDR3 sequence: CASTWGGTINEQYF. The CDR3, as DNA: TGTGCCAGCACCTGGGGGGGGACCATAAACGAGCAGTACTTC.